The clone carrying this T cell receptor beta chain occurred a few times. What it binds is not known. For TCRbeta, the library was prepared with unique molecular identifiers. TCRdb reprocessed the PCR reads via MiXCR and lists one record per CDR3 protein. Altogether around 490,000 distinct CDR3 sequences are present, over 9.5% being singletons, with the ten largest covering about 14%. This entry belongs to a study of T-cell reconstitution after alpha-beta-depleted transplantation in children. Germline-derived CDR1 and CDR2 are MNHNS and SASEGT. Trimming shortened V by 5 bases and J by 5 bases, and 12 bases separated the two germline ends. CDR3 length: 13 residues. Study results and caveats: The origin of alpha-beta T cells about two months after transplant was reportedly several hundred expanded graft clones. T-cell numbers and diversity one year post-transplant derived largely from freshly generated T cells. Surviving recipient T cells and intrathymic progenitors accounted for some patients' high TCRbeta diversity at day 60.

Sequenced here: PBMCs, mostly from graft donor cells, sampled 180 days after TCRalphabeta/CD19-depleted stem cell transplant. The chain links TRBV6-1 to TRBJ1-1; D call uncertain. The clonotype was recovered from a female patient aged 2 to 10 who had a stem cell transplant for aplastic anemia, so the T cells may come from the graft donor. CDR3 nucleotide sequence: TGTGCCAGCAGTAAAGACGGCTTTACTGAAGCTTTCTTT. Translation: CASSKDGFTEAFF.